This TCR beta chain came from a study of CD8+ T cells in alopecia areata. General observations from the study: Numerous clones, expanded in lesions, remained in scalp and blood during tofacitinib.

There are a few counts of this clone. No antigen is known for it. Documented treatment: oral pan-JAK inhibitor, 5-10 mg twice daily. Extracted from the samples, RNA was reverse transcribed into cDNA to serve as the sequencing template. Profiling relied on immunoSEQ multiplex PCR, and the TCRdb table lists in-frame clones only, not all of them. This table has 95,000 to 120,000 clones, 50% to 65% appearing once. Material: CD4+ T cells sorted from blood, obtained at week 24, from a patient treated with tofacitinib. The TCR comes from a human donor with alopecia areata.

CDR3 sequence (DNA): TGTGCCTGGACTCAGGGGGCCGGGAATGAGCAGTTCTTC. Protein: CAWTQGAGNEQFF. This sequence joins TRBV30 and TRBJ2-1; 8 positions match TRBD1. The CDR3 spans 13 residues. Germline V CDR1 and CDR2: GTSNPN, SVGIG (reference sequence). The J segment lost 7 bases and the V segment lost 4 bases, leaving 6 bases of the junction unmatched.